This T cell receptor (beta chain) was identified during a study of human T cells and chemical hapten exposure. Time point in this sample: pre-sensitization, week 0. As for treatment: therapeutic diphenylcyclopropenone sensitization with weekly scalp DPC. Researchers extracted total RNA from unfractionated whole blood. Germline CDR1 reads SGDLS; CDR2 reads YYNGEE. The CDR3 length is 15 residues. Trimming left V 2 bases short and J 0 bases short, with 8 bases between. Via MiXCR, TCRdb re-called the RACE reads, giving one row per CDR3 protein. The sample has under 40,000 distinct CDR3 sequences; about a tenth are singletons.

This specimen was whole blood, taken in connection with sensitization to the hapten diphenylcyclopropenone (DPC). The TCR originated in a man between 45 and 60 years old with alopecia areata. Some clones in this sample may be carry-over from other donors' samples. The rearrangement links TRBV9 to TRBJ2-2; a possible D gene is TRBD2 (6 bases). In DNA form, the CDR3 reads TGTGCCAGCAGCGTTGCGGGATCGAACACCGGGGAGCTGTTTTTT. Its translation: CASSVAGSNTGELFF.